This entry describes one TCR beta chain. Its antigen is not known. With the read ending 3 residues before the CDR3 end, the germline J gene is used to fill in that end. The data were obtained in a study of T cells in women clearing cervical HPV infection. Overall study context: Women with histologically confirmed HPV16-related CIN3 or worse, 2 with invasive cancer, served as cases.

Study-level points and caveats: Effector/memory and HPV-specific T cells were not isolated, and association timing is unknown. TRBV6-7 abundance was lower in cases than controls (around 0.11% versus 0.16%).

The repertoire was sequenced with immunoSEQ multiplex PCR; TCRdb's copy has only in-frame clones and lacks some. The sample has 40,000 or so clones; the top ten hold around 6.5%. This CDR3 spans 15 amino acids. Germline trimming cut 5 bases from V and 4 bases from J; bases unmatched to any gene: 6. Germline values: CDR1 SGHVS, CDR2 FNYEAQ. The clonotype originates from a woman aged 18 to 75 with a cervical HPV16 infection that either progressed to CIN3+ or cleared (not recorded which). The sequenced sample consisted of blood buffy coat. V usage is TRBV7-6 and J usage is TRBJ2-3, with 10 bases lining up with TRBD2. CDR3 sequence: CASSPGTSDPDTQYF. The sequenced CDR3 bases are TGTGCCAGCAGCCCGGGGACTAGCGACCCAGATACG.